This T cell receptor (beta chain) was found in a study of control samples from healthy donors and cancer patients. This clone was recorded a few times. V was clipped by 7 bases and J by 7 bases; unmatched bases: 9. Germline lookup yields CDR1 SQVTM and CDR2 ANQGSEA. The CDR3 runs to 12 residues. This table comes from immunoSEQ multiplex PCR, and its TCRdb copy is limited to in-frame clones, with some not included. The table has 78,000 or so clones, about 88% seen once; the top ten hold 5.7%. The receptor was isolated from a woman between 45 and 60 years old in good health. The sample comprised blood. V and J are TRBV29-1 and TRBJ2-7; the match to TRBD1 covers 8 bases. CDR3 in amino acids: CSAQGGPREQYF. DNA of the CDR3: TGCAGCGCACAGGGGGGCCCTCGGGAGCAGTACTTC.